These 22 T cell receptor beta chains originate from one sample sequenced in a study of blood T cells in healthy people across ages. A sample-barcoded 5' primer and a J-beta primer mix were used in a second PCR of roughly 7 to 11 cycles. Each CDR3 protein is one row after TCRdb ran MiXCR on the 5' RACE reads. The sample lists around 900,000 distinct CDR3 sequences, roughly 50% occurring once. The sequencing input was blood. These receptors all come from a woman aged 55-69 years in good health.

The J gene is TRBJ2-4, the V gene TRBV7-2; 7 nucleotides match TRBD1. The better agreement between TRBJ2-7 and the DNA end casts doubt on the J call. The CDR3 contains 17 residues. In germline, CDR1 is SGHTA, CDR2 FQGNSA. The DNA of the CDR3 is TGTGCCAGCAGTTACCAACAGGGGTCTTCTGATTTTTACGAGCAGTACTTC. It is translated as CASSYQQGSSDFYEQYF.

This rearrangement joins TRBV7-8 to TRBJ1-2; 7 nucleotides line up with TRBD1. V lost 1 base and J lost 5; bases outside the gene matches: 4. This CDR3 spans 14 amino acids. Germline CDR1 is SGHVS and CDR2 is FQNEAQ. The CDR3 DNA reads TGTGCCAGCAGCTTAGAGAACAGGGGTTATGGCTACACCTTC. It specifies CASSLENRGYGYTF. Using reference TRBV7-8 and TRBJ1-2 for the parts outside the CDR3, the full variable domain is GAGVSQSPRYKVAKRGQDVALRCDPISGHVSLFWYQQALGQGPEFLTYFQNEAQLDKSGLPSDRFFAERPEGSVSTLKIQRTQQEDSAVYLCASSLENRGYGYTFGSGTRLTVV.

The chain links TRBV27 to TRBJ1-1; D not certain. V lost 5 bases and J lost 0, with 10 bases in between. Germline CDR1 MNHEY, CDR2 SMNVEV (reference sequence). The CDR3 consists of 14 residues. The CDR3 here is CASSVGRVNTEAFF. In DNA form, the CDR3 reads TGTGCCAGCAGTGTAGGGAGGGTGAACACTGAAGCTTTCTTT.

The rearrangement links TRBV5-1 to TRBJ2-3, with D possibly TRBD1 on 6 matching bases. Germline lookup yields CDR1 SGHRS and CDR2 YFSETQ. V lost 3 bases to trimming and J lost 0 bases, with 17 bases between them. This CDR3 spans 17 amino acids. This chain's CDR3 is CASSSENRVSSTDTQYF. The CDR3 DNA reads TGCGCCAGCAGCTCGGAAAACAGGGTTTCGAGCACAGATACGCAGTATTTT. The full variable domain, with the rest looked up from reference TRBV5-1 and TRBJ2-3, is KAGVTQTPRYLIKTRGQQVTLSCSPISGHRSVSWYQQTPGQGLQFLFEYFSETQRNKGNFPGRFSGRQFSNSRSEMNVSTLELGDSALYLCASSSENRVSSTDTQYFGPGTRLTVL.

This chain links TRBV2 with TRBJ2-7; TRBD2 matches at 7 bases. The germline gives CDR1 SNHLY, CDR2 FYNNEI. V shed 3 bases, J shed 3 bases, and the junction held 8 bases outside the gene matches. The CDR3 contains 15 residues. The CDR3 sequence is CASSELGLGHYEQYF. The CDR3 region has the DNA TGTGCCAGCAGTGAGCTAGGACTAGGCCACTACGAGCAGTACTTC. The full variable domain, in which reference TRBV2 and TRBJ2-7 provide the parts outside the CDR3, is EPEVTQTPSHQVTQMGQEVILRCVPISNHLYFYWYRQILGQKVEFLVSFYNNEISEKSEIFDDQFSVERPDGSNFTLKIRSTKLEDSAMYFCASSELGLGHYEQYFGPGTRLTVT.

This clonotype came up a few times. The gene calls are TRBV29-1 and TRBJ2-7; possibly TRBD2 for D (6 bases). V shed 5 bases and J shed 2 bases, with 10 bases lying between them. Germline V lookup: CDR1 SQVTM, CDR2 ANQGSEA. This CDR3 comprises 12 residues. CDR3 nucleotides: TGCAGCGTTCAAGGAGGGGCCTACGAGCAGTACTTC. It codes for CSVQGGAYEQYF.

The CDR3 protein is CSVARDQETQYF. CDR3 sequence (DNA): TGCAGCGTTGCTAGGGACCAAGAGACCCAGTACTTC. The chain couples TRBV29-1 to TRBJ2-5, with no clear D. The length of the CDR3 is 12 residues. Germline CDR1 reads SQVTM; CDR2 reads ANQGSEA. Between the trimmed V and J ends, which lost 4 bases and 0 bases, there was a span of 6 bases.

This clonotype has only a few counts. This chain joins TRBV7-6 and TRBJ1-4; 7 bases agree with TRBD1. Germline lookup yields CDR1 SGHVS and CDR2 FNYEAQ. The CDR3 runs 15 residues. The chain's CDR3 is CASTGRGTTNEKLFF. DNA of the CDR3: TGTGCGTCGACAGGGCGGGGAACAACTAATGAAAAACTGTTTTTT.

This chain connects TRBV18 to TRBJ2-3; TRBD2 agrees at 7 bases. Germline lookup yields CDR1 KGHSH and CDR2 LQKENI. V dropped 0 bases and J dropped 5; count of bases not matched to a gene: 5. CDR3 size: 15 residues. The chain's CDR3 is CASSPPGGSRDTQYF. CDR3 nucleotide sequence: TGTGCCAGCTCACCACCGGGAGGGAGTAGAGATACGCAGTATTTT. Based on the CDR3 plus reference TRBV18 and TRBJ2-3, the full variable domain is NAGVMQNPRHLVRRRGQEARLRCSPMKGHSHVYWYRQLPEEGLKFMVYLQKENIIDESGMPKERFSAEFPKEGPSILRIQQVVRGDSAAYFCASSPPGGSRDTQYFGPGTRLTVL.

This clonotype occurred a few times. The chain joins TRBV7-3 to TRBJ2-6, with D possibly TRBD2 on 6 matching bases. The CDR3 extends over 13 amino acids. The ends were cut back, 5 bases at V and 4 bases at J, with 6 bases in the middle. CDR1 is SGHTA and CDR2 is FQGTGA in the germline V gene. As DNA, the CDR3 is TGTGCCAGCAGCCGGGGGGGGGCCAACGTCCTGACTTTC. It yields the protein CASSRGGANVLTF.

The chain joins TRBV7-2 to TRBJ1-1; possibly TRBD1 for D (5 bases). Trimming stripped 0 bases from V and 11 bases from J, with 22 bases between. The CDR3 is made up of 16 amino acids. Germline lookup yields CDR1 SGHTA and CDR2 FQGNSA. This CDR3 reads CASSLASGIGTNGAFF. The DNA for the CDR3 is TGTGCCAGCAGCTTAGCTTCGGGCATAGGGACCAACGGGGCTTTCTTT.

The count of this clonotype is one. The CDR3 bases are TGCAGTGCTACCCAGGGACCCTACAATGAGCAGTTCTTC. Amino acids: CSATQGPYNEQFF. This chain joins TRBV20-1 and TRBJ2-1, with D perhaps given as TRBD1 or TRBD2 (5 bases each). The V end lost 4 bases, the J end lost 2 bases, and 9 bases lay between the germline ends. Germline CDR1 DFQATT, CDR2 SNEGSKA (reference sequence). The CDR3 contains 13 residues.

As regards this clonotype: A read error may produce the germline difference seen at one junction end. V gene TRBV10-3 combines with J gene TRBJ2-3, with TRBD2 as a possible D gene (6 bases). This CDR3 is built from 15 residues. CDR1 and CDR2 (germline): ENHRY, SYGVKD. CDR3 DNA: TGTGCCATCGGTGAAGGTGCGGGGACGACAGATACGCAGTATTTT. Encoded protein: CAIGEGAGTTDTQYF.

There are a few counts of this clonotype. The chain combines TRBV7-9 with TRBJ1-1; D is uncertain. V lost 3 bases, J lost 0 bases, and 8 bases lay in between. The germline V gene has CDR1 SEHNR and CDR2 FQNEAQ (reference sequence). The CDR3 has 14 residues. The CDR3 DNA reads TGTGCCAGCAGCTTGGGTCATTTGAACACTGAAGCTTTCTTT. It specifies CASSLGHLNTEAFF. The variable domain in full, with the rest retrieved from reference TRBV7-9 and TRBJ1-1, is DTGVSQNPRHKITKRGQNVTFRCDPISEHNRLYWYRQTLGQGPEFLTYFQNEAQLEKSRLLSDRFSAERPKGSFSTLEIQRTEQGDSAMYLCASSLGHLNTEAFFGQGTRLTVV.

This clonotype was recorded a few times. This chain connects TRBV11-2 to TRBJ2-7; 7 bases align to TRBD1. CDR1 is SGHAT, CDR2 FQNNGV, per germline. The CDR3 has 15 residues. Unmatched junction bases numbered 10, after V lost 6 bases and J lost 2 bases. The CDR3 spells CASRLTGQYTYEQYF. The CDR3 DNA is TGTGCCAGCAGACTCACGGGACAGTACACCTACGAGCAGTACTTC.

V usage is TRBV28 and J usage is TRBJ2-5; 7 bases agree with TRBD1. Gene TRBJ2-7 matches the end of the DNA better, so the J call may be wrong. Germline loops: CDR1 MDHEN, CDR2 SYDVKM. CDR3 length equals 15 residues. The CDR3 sequence is CASSFRSQGTYEQYF. For the CDR3, the DNA is TGTGCCAGCAGTTTCCGGTCACAGGGGACGTACGAGCAGTACTTC.

The rearrangement joins TRBV27 to TRBJ2-7; D not resolved. This CDR3 has 15 residues. CDR1 is MNHEY and CDR2 is SMNVEV in the germline V gene (reference sequence). Trimming left V 2 bases short and J 2 bases short, with 13 bases between. CDR3 in amino acids: CASSLQASTTYEQYF. The CDR3 region has the DNA TGTGCCAGCAGTTTACAGGCTAGTACCACCTACGAGCAGTACTTC.

The chain carries TRBV9 and TRBJ1-2; D perhaps matches TRBD1 (6 bases). The germline CDR1 and CDR2 sequences are SGDLS and YYNGEE. This CDR3 spans 13 amino acids. V lost 2 bases, J lost 7 bases, and 12 bases lay in between. The CDR3 sequence: CASSVTGSSGYTF. In DNA, the CDR3 is TGTGCCAGCAGCGTTACAGGGTCGAGTGGCTACACCTTC.

The rearrangement uses TRBV9 and TRBJ2-3; 7 bases agree with TRBD2. With V trimmed by 4 bases and J by 4 bases, 15 bases remained unmatched. Germline V gene sequence: CDR1 SGDLS, CDR2 YYNGEE. The CDR3 spans 17 residues. The CDR3 region is CASSSPWGGSSADTQYF. The DNA for the CDR3 is TGTGCCAGCAGCTCCCCGTGGGGGGGGAGTTCGGCAGATACGCAGTATTTT.

DNA of the CDR3: TGCAGTGCTAGAGCCCACCTAGCCCAGCCGGGACTAATAAAGTACGAGCAGTACTTC. Translation: CSARAHLAQPGLIKYEQYF. The rearrangement links TRBV20-1 to TRBJ2-5, with TRBD2 matching over 7 bases. The J call is in doubt because the DNA end fits TRBJ2-7 better. The V gene's germline CDR1 is DFQATT and CDR2 SNEGSKA (reference sequence). CDR3 size: 19 residues.

This clonotype has more than one count but fewer than ten. V usage is TRBV12-3 or TRBV12-4 and J usage is TRBJ2-4; TRBD1 matches at 7 bases. The trim removed 4 bases at V and 9 bases at J, leaving 9 bases unmatched. The CDR3 has 14 amino acids. This chain's CDR3 is CASSSDRERGIQYF. The CDR3 region has the DNA TGTGCCAGCAGTTCCGACAGGGAGAGGGGCATTCAGTACTTC.

This clonotype was found a few times. This sequence joins TRBV6-6 and TRBJ2-7; TRBD2 agrees at 7 bases. V lost 1 base and J lost 5; bases outside the gene matches: 5. This CDR3 has 14 amino acids. Germline values: CDR1 MNHNY, CDR2 SVGAGI (reference sequence). This chain's CDR3 is CASSYFAGVHEQYF. Written as DNA, the CDR3 is TGTGCCAGCAGTTACTTTGCGGGAGTCCACGAGCAGTACTTC.